A single sample is the source of the 17 T cell receptor beta chains below, sequenced in a study of vaccination effects on CD4 cells after COVID-19 (dated by TCRdb to between 2020 and 2023). Libraries came from the immunoSEQ multiplex PCR assay. The source is immuneACCESS, and TCRdb retained only in-frame sequences with V and J called. Part of the clones is not carried over; for the studies checked, unresolved V genes explain less than half of this, and the remainder is unexplained. The sample table records tens of thousands of clones; 70% to 85% of these occur just once. The top ten constitute roughly 25% of the sample. Their specific antigens are unknown. After approximately 11 days of culture, CD4+ T cells were isolated with the EasySep CD4+ T cell isolation kit. Sequenced here: CD4+ T cells from PBMCs cultured without peptide, sampled before COVID-19 vaccination. All receptors derive from a human donor who had a prior SARS-CoV-2 infection.

This clone was counted a few times. The chain employs TRBV3-1 (or the pseudogene TRBV3-2) and TRBJ2-5; D gene unclear. Germline CDR1 is LGHDT and CDR2 is YNNKEL (reference sequence). The CDR3 is made up of 12 amino acids. Trimming removed 0 bases at V and 2 bases at J, with 1 base between. Here the CDR3 DNA reads TGTGCCAGCAGCCAAGATCAAGAGACCCAGTACTTC. Its protein is CASSQDQETQYF.

This clone was picked up one time. The chain is built from TRBV4-1 and TRBJ2-7, with TRBD2 identical over 8 bases. V lost 4 bases to trimming and J lost 5 bases; unmatched junction nucleotides: 7. The CDR3 runs 14 residues. Germline V gives CDR1 MGHRA, CDR2 YSYEKL. CDR3 nucleotides: TGCGCCAGCAGCCGAGGGCTAGCGGGCCACGAGCAGTACTTC. This translates into CASSRGLAGHEQYF.

V and J are TRBV11-2 and TRBJ2-1; D is tentatively TRBD1 or TRBD2 (6 bases each). In germline, CDR1 is SGHAT, CDR2 FQNNGV. V dropped 4 bases and J dropped 10 bases, with 14 bases sitting between them. The CDR3 has 13 amino acids. CDR3 sequence (DNA): TGTGCCAGCAGCTCCTTTAGCGGACAGGAGCAGTTCTTC. It translates to CASSSFSGQEQFF.

J is TRBJ2-1 and V is TRBV11-3, with 8 bases that match TRBD2. Germline V gives CDR1 SGHNT, CDR2 YENEEA. V lost 2 bases to trimming and J lost 7 bases; unmatched junction nucleotides: 7. There are 15 residues in the CDR3. For the CDR3, the DNA is TGTGCCAGCAGCTTATCAGCGGGAGATTATAATGAGCAGTTCTTC. This sequence encodes CASSLSAGDYNEQFF.

This chain connects TRBV27 to TRBJ1-1, with no clear D. CDR3 length: 13 amino acids. Trimming shortened V by 2 bases and J by 8 bases, and 12 bases separated the two germline ends. CDR1 is MNHEY, CDR2 SMNVEV, per germline (reference sequence). The CDR3 sequence: CASSLRPYEEAFF. CDR3 in DNA: TGTGCCAGCAGTTTACGACCATACGAAGAAGCTTTCTTT.

The chain is built from TRBV15 and TRBJ1-1; weak D call: TRBD1 (5 bases). Germline V gene lookup returns CDR1 LNHNV and CDR2 YYDKDF (reference sequence). This CDR3 contains 14 residues. Trimming removed 1 base from V and 3 bases from J, with 9 bases in between. The CDR3 region has the DNA TGTGCCACCAGCAGAGTATTGACAGACACTGAAGCTTTCTTT. Its translation: CATSRVLTDTEAFF. The entire variable domain, with the rest obtained from reference TRBV15 and TRBJ1-1, is as follows: DAMVIQNPRYQVTQFGKPVTLSCSQTLNHNVMYWYQQKSSQAPKLLFHYYDKDFNNEADTPDNFQSRRPNTSFCFLDIRSPGLGDTAMYLCATSRVLTDTEAFFGQGTRLTVV.

The gene calls are TRBV30 and TRBJ1-2; tentatively, D is TRBD1 (6 bases). CDR3 length: 13 amino acids. Between the trimmed V and J ends, which lost 7 bases and 3 bases, there was a span of 15 bases. The germline CDR1 and CDR2 sequences are GTSNPN and SVGIG (reference sequence). CDR3 sequence reads: CAYTKGGYYGYTF. DNA for the CDR3: TGTGCCTACACAAAGGGGGGTTACTATGGCTACACCTTC.

The chain couples TRBV15 to TRBJ2-7; D is ambiguous. Trimming left V 0 bases short and J 3 bases short, with 9 bases between. The V gene's germline CDR1 is LNHNV and CDR2 YYDKDF (reference sequence). This CDR3 spans 14 amino acids. CDR3 coding DNA: TGTGCCACCAGCAGAGACCGGCAGTACTACGAGCAGTACTTC. Translation gives CATSRDRQYYEQYF.

The chain uses TRBV18 and TRBJ2-2; tentatively, D is TRBD1 or TRBD2 (6 bases each). Germline assignment: CDR1 KGHSH and CDR2 LQKENI. V lost 3 bases and J lost 2, with 13 bases in between. The CDR3 contains 16 residues. CDR3 coding DNA: TGTGCCAGCTCACCCGCGGGACACTTAAACACCGGGGAGCTGTTTTTT. Translated: CASSPAGHLNTGELFF.

This clone was found a few times. The V call is TRBV6-5, the J call TRBJ2-1, with TRBD1 identical over 8 bases. This CDR3 region has 16 residues. From germline, CDR1 is MNHEY and CDR2 SVGAGI. The V and J ends lost 4 bases and 2 bases, in that order; junction bases with no gene match: 7. DNA for the CDR3: TGTGCCAGCAGTTCTGACAGGGGACCCACCTACAATGAGCAGTTCTTC. Translation: CASSSDRGPTYNEQFF.

The V gene is TRBV2, the J gene TRBJ1-1, with D perhaps matching TRBD1 (6 bases). With 7 bases removed from V and 1 base from J, the gap between germline ends came to 10 bases. CDR1 is SNHLY, CDR2 FYNNEI, per germline. The CDR3 loop spans 13 amino acids. The DNA of the CDR3 is TGTGCCAGCATGATCAGGGGGAACACTGAAGCTTTCTTT. Protein product: CASMIRGNTEAFF.

The table lists this clone with a count of one. CDR3 DNA sequence: TGTGCCTGGAGTCTCTCTCGAAGGGGGCGGGCTTTCTTT. This translates into CAWSLSRRGRAFF. The chain carries TRBV30 and TRBJ1-1, with 7 nucleotides matching TRBD1. The germline V gene has CDR1 GTSNPN and CDR2 SVGIG (reference sequence). With V trimmed by 2 bases and J by 11 bases, 11 bases remained unmatched. The CDR3 totals 13 residues.

The rearrangement uses TRBV5-1 and TRBJ2-3; no firm D call. This CDR3 comprises 16 residues. From germline, CDR1 is SGHRS and CDR2 YFSETQ. V was cut by 0 bases and J by 1 base, with 12 bases left in between. The DNA for the CDR3 is TGCGCCAGCAGCTTGGGCGGAGTCCCGGGCACAGATACGCAGTATTTT. Encoded protein: CASSLGGVPGTDTQYF.

This clone has just a few counts. CDR3 sequence: CAWSVLRTLISYNSPLHF. CDR3 bases: TGTGCCTGGAGTGTACTGAGGACCCTGATCTCCTATAATTCACCCCTCCACTTT. The rearrangement links TRBV30 to TRBJ1-6; D remains ambiguous. The CDR3 is 18 amino acids. CDR1 and CDR2 from the germline V gene are GTSNPN and SVGIG (reference sequence). The V end was cut by 0 bases, the J end by 0 bases, with 15 bases between.

This sequence joins TRBV3-1 (or the pseudogene TRBV3-2) and TRBJ1-1, with 9 positions matching TRBD1. CDR1 and CDR2 (germline): LGHDT, YNNKEL (reference sequence). The V segment lost 4 bases and the J segment 7 bases; nucleotides outside the gene matches: 10. The CDR3 sequence is 15 residues long. The DNA of the CDR3 is TGTGCCAGCAGCCGACGGGACAGGGACAAGGGTGAAGCTTTCTTT. Its protein is CASSRRDRDKGEAFF.

The J gene is TRBJ1-5, the V gene TRBV2; D is uncertain. The CDR3 is 15 residues long. From germline, CDR1 is SNHLY and CDR2 FYNNEI. V lost 7 bases and J 0 bases, leaving 13 bases between the germline ends. In nucleotides, the CDR3 is TGTGCCAGCACCCTCTGGGCAGATAGCAATCAGCCCCAGCATTTT. It codes for CASTLWADSNQPQHF.

The chain uses TRBV5-1 and TRBJ2-2; either TRBD1 or TRBD2 may supply D (5 bases each). Germline values: CDR1 SGHRS, CDR2 YFSETQ. This CDR3 region has 13 residues. The V gene lost 4 bases and the J gene lost 6 bases, with 10 bases spanning the gap. The CDR3 nucleotides are TGCGCCAGCAGCCTTGGGGGACCCGGGGAGCTGTTTTTT. As protein: CASSLGGPGELFF. Full variable domain (remainder filled in from reference TRBV5-1 and TRBJ2-2): KAGVTQTPRYLIKTRGQQVTLSCSPISGHRSVSWYQQTPGQGLQFLFEYFSETQRNKGNFPGRFSGRQFSNSRSEMNVSTLELGDSALYLCASSLGGPGELFFGEGSRLTVL.